The entry that follows covers one TCR beta chain sequence. The antigen is not known. Data came from immunoSEQ multiplex PCR; TCRdb stores just in-frame clones and leaves some out. The table includes tens of thousands of clones, roughly 89% detected once. This sample was taken from a study of graft-versus-host responses after intestinal transplantation. Overall study: Grafts that recipients had were multivisceral, liver-intestinal, or isolated intestinal transplants. Uniformly, recipients were administered anti-thymocyte globulin induction with subsequent tacrolimus and steroids for around 3 years.

Study results and limitations: In recipient marrow, GvH clones were found, and some appeared first in ileum or blood. Graft-donor T cell macrochimerism in patients accompanied high graft-versus-host to host-versus-graft clonal ratios in allografts.

The TCR was taken from a human donor who received an intestinal transplant. This specimen consisted of unstimulated CD4+ T cells sorted from spleen or lymph node cells, obtained before intestinal transplant.

The CDR3 loop is CASSPSGTGGLEQYF. The CDR3 region has the DNA TGTGCCAGCTCACCATCGGGGACAGGGGGTCTCGAGCAGTACTTC. V and J are TRBV18 and TRBJ2-7, with 11 bases that match TRBD1. This CDR3 has 15 amino acids. Germline V gene sequence: CDR1 KGHSH, CDR2 LQKENI. V gave up 2 bases and J gave up 6 bases; unmatched junction bases: 6.